This TCR beta chain was identified in a study of T-cell memory formation after mild COVID-19. 5'RACE with constant-segment primers yielded barcoded, UMI-tagged TCR alpha and TCR beta cDNA libraries. One entry per CDR3 protein, called by TCRdb with MiXCR from the 5' RACE reads. The sample records roughly 350,000 distinct CDR3 sequences, roughly an eighth being singletons. Overall study findings and caveats: Clones contracting over day 15 to 85 were CD4/CD8 balanced, with later expanders leaning CD4+. Most CD4+ clones that shrank were in CM and EM, while CD8+ ones turned up in EMRA.

On this clonotype itself: The target antigen is unknown.

CDR1 is MNHEY and CDR2 is SVGEGT in the germline V gene. The CDR3 is 14 residues long. V lost 7 bases, J lost 1 base, and 11 bases lay in between. This chain uses TRBV6-2 or TRBV6-3 with TRBJ1-5; D might be TRBD1 (5 bases). The clonotype was recovered from a man aged 18 to 35 who had mild COVID-19 (a few samples of this study predate the infection). Cell type and time point are not known. Sample: PBMCs or a T cell subset sorted from them (not recorded which). In DNA, the CDR3 is TGTGCCAGCAATCACGGGGGAAGCAATCAGCCCCAGCATTTT. As protein: CASNHGGSNQPQHF.